These 18 T cell receptor beta chains were sequenced from one sample in a study of shared clonotypes between healthy human individuals. Libraries were prepared by immunoSEQ multiplex PCR; TCRdb keeps only in-frame clonotypes and omits some of them. The sample includes under 650,000 clones, 95% to 97% seen only once; the top ten take 0.06%. Sequenced material: naive CD4+ T cells sorted from blood. Specified subset: CD45RA+ positively selected. All receptors derive from a woman aged 30 to 39 in good health.

The rearrangement links TRBV27 to TRBJ1-2; 7 bases map to TRBD1. The V gene's germline CDR1 is MNHEY and CDR2 SMNVEV (reference sequence). The CDR3 contains 13 residues. V lost 10 bases to trimming and J lost 4 bases; unmatched junction nucleotides: 9. The CDR3 sequence: CANPTGRPYGYTF. The CDR3 region has the DNA TGTGCCAACCCGACAGGGCGGCCCTATGGCTACACCTTC.

This chain links TRBV11-2 with TRBJ2-1, with 16 bases matching TRBD2. The CDR3 has 16 amino acids. V lost 5 bases, J lost 8 bases, and 6 bases stayed unmatched. Germline CDR1 SGHAT, CDR2 FQNNGV. The CDR3 reads CASSAGTSGRAYEQFF. Written as DNA, the CDR3 is TGTGCCAGCAGCGCAGGGACTAGCGGGAGGGCCTATGAGCAGTTCTTC. The entire variable domain, with the rest obtained from reference TRBV11-2 and TRBJ2-1, is as follows: EAGVAQSPRYKIIEKRQSVAFWCNPISGHATLYWYQQILGQGPKLLIQFQNNGVVDDSQLPKDRFSAERLKGVDSTLKIQPAKLEDSAVYLCASSAGTSGRAYEQFFGPGTRLTVL.

This chain connects TRBV30 to TRBJ1-2; 7 bases are shared with TRBD1. Per germline, CDR1 GTSNPN and CDR2 SVGIG (reference sequence). J was trimmed by 0 bases and V by 5 bases; bases with no gene match: 6. The CDR3 runs 14 residues. CDR3 coding DNA: TGTGCCTGGGTGGGACAGTCTTCTAACTATGGCTACACCTTC. Translating gives CAWVGQSSNYGYTF. Supplemented by reference TRBV30 and TRBJ1-2, the full variable domain reads SQTIHQWPATLVQPVGSPLSLECTVEGTSNPNLYWYRQAAGRGLQLLFYSVGIGQISSEVPQNLSASRPQDRQFILSSKKLLLSDSGFYLCAWVGQSSNYGYTFGSGTRLTVV.

This clone was recorded only once. This chain joins TRBV28 and TRBJ1-1; D is uncertain. Trimming stripped 1 base from V and 1 base from J, with 10 bases between. Germline CDR1 and CDR2: MDHEN and SYDVKM. The CDR3 is made up of 15 amino acids. CDR3 coding DNA: TGTGCCAGCAGTTTATTAGGGCAGACGAACACTGAAGCTTTCTTT. It encodes CASSLLGQTNTEAFF.

Of note for this clone: Other DNA sequences in this sample translate to the same CDR3. The V gene is TRBV29-1, the J gene TRBJ2-7; maybe TRBD2 (6 bases). Germline lookup yields CDR1 SQVTM and CDR2 ANQGSEA. The germline V and J ends were trimmed by 4 bases and 3 bases, with 13 bases remaining between them. CDR3 size: 13 residues. CDR3 sequence reads: CSVVLAGLYEQYF. The CDR3 DNA reads as TGCAGCGTTGTTCTTGCGGGACTCTACGAGCAGTACTTC.

CDR3 DNA sequence: TGTGCCAGTAGTATCAAGGACGGAAGGAGTCAGCCCCAGCATTTT. This translates into CASSIKDGRSQPQHF. V gene TRBV19 combines with J gene TRBJ1-5; no clear D gene. CDR1 is LNHDA and CDR2 is SQIVND in the germline V gene (reference sequence). The length of the CDR3 is 15 residues. Trimming removed 3 bases at V and 6 bases at J, with 15 bases between. The full variable domain, its missing parts supplied by reference TRBV19 and TRBJ1-5, is DGGITQSPKYLFRKEGQNVTLSCEQNLNHDAMYWYRQDPGQGLRLIYYSQIVNDFQKGDIAEGYSVSREKKESFPLTVTSAQKNPTAFYLCASSIKDGRSQPQHFGDGTRLSIL.

CDR3 coding DNA: TGTGCCAGCTCACCACTTGAGTTTCGAGAGACCCAGTACTTC. Its protein is CASSPLEFRETQYF. The V call is TRBV18, the J call TRBJ2-5; D call uncertain. Germline V gives CDR1 KGHSH, CDR2 LQKENI. CDR3 size: 14 residues. The germline V and J ends were trimmed by 1 base and 4 bases, with 10 bases remaining between them.

This chain joins TRBV18 and TRBJ2-5; the match to TRBD2 covers 7 bases. The V gene end was trimmed by 2 bases and the J gene end by 2 bases; junction bases not matched to a gene: 8. From germline, CDR1 is KGHSH and CDR2 LQKENI. The CDR3 covers 16 residues. The CDR3 here is CASSPLRERTQETQYF. CDR3 nucleotides: TGTGCCAGCTCACCATTGCGGGAGAGAACTCAAGAGACCCAGTACTTC.

The chain uses TRBV2 and TRBJ2-5; 8 positions agree with TRBD1. There are 16 residues in the CDR3. The V and J ends lost 6 bases and 5 bases, in that order; junction bases with no gene match: 14. From germline, CDR1 is SNHLY and CDR2 FYNNEI. The CDR3 region is CASRTTTGAPGETQYF. Written as DNA, the CDR3 is TGTGCCAGCAGAACCACGACAGGGGCCCCTGGGGAGACCCAGTACTTC. Full variable domain (rest looked up from reference TRBV2 and TRBJ2-5): EPEVTQTPSHQVTQMGQEVILRCVPISNHLYFYWYRQILGQKVEFLVSFYNNEISEKSEIFDDQFSVERPDGSNFTLKIRSTKLEDSAMYFCASRTTTGAPGETQYFGPGTRLLVL.

The CDR3 DNA follows: TGTGCCAGCAGCCCTAGTTTCTCCGAGCAGTACTTC. The encoded protein is CASSPSFSEQYF. J is TRBJ2-7 and V is TRBV5-5; D ambiguous. V lost 4 bases to trimming and J lost 6 bases, with 11 bases between them. The germline V gene has CDR1 SGHKS and CDR2 YYEKEE (reference sequence). The length of the CDR3 is 12 residues. The full variable domain, with the rest looked up from reference TRBV5-5 and TRBJ2-7, is DAGVTQSPTHLIKTRGQQVTLRCSPISGHKSVSWYQQVLGQGPQFIFQYYEKEERGRGNFPDRFSARQFPNYSSELNVNALLLGDSALYLCASSPSFSEQYFGPGTRLTVT.

This chain joins TRBV19 and TRBJ2-3, with TRBD2 matching over 7 bases. The V and J ends lost 6 bases and 3 bases, in that order; junction bases with no gene match: 3. The CDR3 is made up of 13 amino acids. CDR1 LNHDA and CDR2 SQIVND come from the germline V gene (reference sequence). As DNA, the CDR3 is TGTGCCAGTAGACGGGACTATACAGATACGCAGTATTTT. Translated: CASRRDYTDTQYF. The full variable domain, with the rest looked up from reference TRBV19 and TRBJ2-3, is DGGITQSPKYLFRKEGQNVTLSCEQNLNHDAMYWYRQDPGQGLRLIYYSQIVNDFQKGDIAEGYSVSREKKESFPLTVTSAQKNPTAFYLCASRRDYTDTQYFGPGTRLTVL.

This clone was counted once. The V call is TRBV11-2, the J call TRBJ2-1; 10 bases map to TRBD2. The CDR3 totals 13 residues. The ends lost 1 base at V and 10 bases at J; junction bases unmatched: 1. Germline CDR1 is SGHAT and CDR2 is FQNNGV. This CDR3 is CASSLALAGEQFF. The CDR3 DNA follows: TGTGCCAGCAGCTTAGCACTAGCGGGAGAGCAGTTCTTC.

The V call is TRBV5-1, the J call TRBJ2-2; D unresolved. V was trimmed by 2 bases and J by 4 bases, leaving 6 bases between them. Per the germline V gene, CDR1 is SGHRS and CDR2 is YFSETQ. The CDR3 spans 13 residues. CDR3 region: CASSLSTTGELFF. The CDR3 bases are TGCGCCAGCAGCTTAAGCACCACCGGGGAGCTGTTTTTT.

This chain links TRBV2 with TRBJ2-7; 8 nucleotides align to TRBD2. Germline CDR1 SNHLY, CDR2 FYNNEI. V was pared by 11 bases and J by 0 bases, with 3 bases of the junction left unmatched. This CDR3 comprises 12 residues. CDR3 nucleotide sequence: TGTGCCGGGACTAGTCGCTCCTACGAGCAGTACTTC. Its translation is CAGTSRSYEQYF.

This chain joins TRBV28 and TRBJ2-7, with D perhaps matching TRBD1 or TRBD2 (5 bases each). V was pared by 3 bases and J by 2 bases, with 11 bases between. The CDR3 loop spans 14 amino acids. CDR1 MDHEN and CDR2 SYDVKM come from the germline V gene. The CDR3 loop reads CASSFRDLPYEQYF. CDR3 DNA: TGTGCCAGCAGTTTCCGGGACCTTCCCTACGAGCAGTACTTC.

V is TRBV7-9 and J is TRBJ1-1; no firm D call. The CDR3 runs to 11 residues. Germline-derived CDR1 and CDR2 are SEHNR and FQNEAQ (reference sequence). V dropped 2 bases and J dropped 11 bases, with 9 bases sitting between them. The CDR3 DNA follows: TGTGCCAGCAGCTTAATGTTAAGGGCTTTCTTT. Translation: CASSLMLRAFF. Full variable domain (missing parts from reference TRBV7-9 and TRBJ1-1): DTGVSQNPRHKITKRGQNVTFRCDPISEHNRLYWYRQTLGQGPEFLTYFQNEAQLEKSRLLSDRFSAERPKGSFSTLEIQRTEQGDSAMYLCASSLMLRAFFGQGTRLTVV.

This rearrangement joins TRBV5-1 to TRBJ1-2; TRBD1 might be the D (5 bases). With 2 bases removed from V and 8 bases from J, the gap between germline ends came to 19 bases. Per germline, CDR1 SGHRS and CDR2 YFSETQ. There are 15 residues in the CDR3. Here the CDR3 DNA reads TGCGCCAGCAGCTTATCGACAGTCCAAATGGGAGGCTACACCTTC. Amino acid sequence: CASSLSTVQMGGYTF.

The rearrangement links TRBV27 to TRBJ1-6; 7 nucleotides match TRBD1. The V and J ends lost 1 base and 11 bases, in that order; junction bases with no gene match: 5. Germline CDR1 and CDR2: MNHEY and SMNVEV (reference sequence). The CDR3 loop spans 14 amino acids. CDR3 in DNA: TGTGCCAGCAGTTTATTGGGACAGATGACACCCCTCCACTTT. Its translation is CASSLLGQMTPLHF.